This TCR beta chain emerged from a study of blood T cell repertoires in COVID-19. At the level of the study: Samples taken during acute and convalescent COVID-19 were collected in the United States, Italy and Spain. PBMCs, B-cell-depleted T cells, or T cells provided the cDNA or gDNA that made up the material.

Source study methods: Amplified reference gene primers provided the basis for estimating nucleated cell counts. Sequenced by immunoSEQ multiplex PCR; TCRdb stores in-frame clones only, minus some. D and trimming were read from the DNA, whereas the V and J calls and clone size are those reported in that table. The profile shows tens of thousands of clones, over 80% of them singletons. Notes on this clone: Other DNA sequences in the same sample also yield this CDR3.

V gave up 2 bases and J gave up 4 bases, with 9 bases separating them. In germline, CDR1 is SGHTA, CDR2 FQGTGA. CDR3 size: 15 residues. This chain joins TRBV7-3 and TRBJ2-6; D not certain. The receptor was derived from a man in his fifties or sixties with active COVID-19. Sequenced sample: peripheral blood. The chain's CDR3 is CASSLGQPGANVLTF. The CDR3 bases are TGTGCCAGCAGCTTAGGGCAGCCCGGGGCCAACGTCCTGACTTTC.